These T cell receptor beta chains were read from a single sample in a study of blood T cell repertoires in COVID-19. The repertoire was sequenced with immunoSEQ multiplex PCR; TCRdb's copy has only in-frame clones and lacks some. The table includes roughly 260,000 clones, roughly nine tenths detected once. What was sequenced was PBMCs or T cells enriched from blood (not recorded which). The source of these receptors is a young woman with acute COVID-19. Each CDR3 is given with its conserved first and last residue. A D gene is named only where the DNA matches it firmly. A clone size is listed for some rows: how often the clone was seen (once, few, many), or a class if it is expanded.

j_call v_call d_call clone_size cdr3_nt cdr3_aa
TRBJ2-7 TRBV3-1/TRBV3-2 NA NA TGTGCCAGCAGCCAAGATCTTCAGAAGCAGTACTTC CASSQDLQKQYF
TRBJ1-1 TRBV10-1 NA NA TGCGCCAGCAGTGCCGTCAGGGTCACTGAAGCTTTCTTT CASSAVRVTEAFF
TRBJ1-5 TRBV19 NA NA TGTGCCAGTAGTATAGGTAACAGGGTCAATCAGCCCCAGCATTTT CASSIGNRVNQPQHF
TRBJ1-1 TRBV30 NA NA TGTGCCTGGACAGGGCTGAACACTGAAGCTTTCTTT CAWTGLNTEAFF
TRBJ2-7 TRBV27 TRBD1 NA TGTGCCAGCAGTTTATTTATGGGGACAGGCACCTACGAGCAGTACTTC CASSLFMGTGTYEQYF
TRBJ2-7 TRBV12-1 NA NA TGTGCCAGCAGCGCGGACAGGGTTCTCCCTTACGAGCAGTACTTC CASSADRVLPYEQYF
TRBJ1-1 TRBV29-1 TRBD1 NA TGCAACGGACAGGAGAACACTGAAGCTTTCTTT CNGQENTEAFF
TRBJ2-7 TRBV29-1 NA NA TGCAGCGTTGTAGGCAGGGGGGTTTTCGAGCAGTACTTC CSVVGRGVFEQYF
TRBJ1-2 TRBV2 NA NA TGTGCCAGCACCCCACCTACCTATGGCTACACCTTC CASTPPTYGYTF
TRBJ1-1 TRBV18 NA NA TGTGCCAGCTCACCCCCGGCGGAGGGATTGGGCACTGAAGCTTTCTTT CASSPPAEGLGTEAFF
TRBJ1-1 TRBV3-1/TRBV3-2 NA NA TGTGCCAGCAGCCTTAGTAACACTGAAGCTTTCTTT CASSLSNTEAFF
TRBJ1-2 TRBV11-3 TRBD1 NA TGTGCCAGCAGAACCCCGGGACAGGGGGGGGCTAACTATGGCTACACCTTC CASRTPGQGGANYGYTF
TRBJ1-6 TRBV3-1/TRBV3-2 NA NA TGTGCCAGCAGGTTTTCATCCTATAATTCACCCCTCCACTTT CASRFSSYNSPLHF
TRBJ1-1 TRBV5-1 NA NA TGCGCCAGCAGCTTGGAGGGGGGGACCACTGAAGCTTTCTTT CASSLEGGTTEAFF
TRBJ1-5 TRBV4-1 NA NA TGCGCCAGCAGCCAAGGCTCGAGGGCCCAGCCCCAGCATTTT CASSQGSRAQPQHF
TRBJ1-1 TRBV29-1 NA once TGCAGCGTCCATGGCGGGGGGGCTGAAGCTTTCTTT CSVHGGGAEAFF
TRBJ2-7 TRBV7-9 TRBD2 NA TGTGCCAGCAGCTCTCGACTAGCCGGCGCCTACGAGCAGTACTTC CASSSRLAGAYEQYF
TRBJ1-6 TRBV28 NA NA TGTGCCAGCAGTTCGGGGGGGCCTAATTCACCCCTCCACTTT CASSSGGPNSPLHF
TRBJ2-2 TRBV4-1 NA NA TGCGCCAGCAGCCAAGACTATTTCTCCACCGGGGAGCTGTTTTTT CASSQDYFSTGELFF
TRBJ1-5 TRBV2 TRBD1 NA TGTGCCAGCAGTGGCGGACAGGGGGATCAGCCCCAGCATTTT CASSGGQGDQPQHF